A single sample is the source of the 5 T cell receptor beta chains below, sequenced in a study of tumor and adjacent non-tumor tissue in lung cancer. The template was RNA from unsorted bulk tissue. The library came from three nested PCR rounds adapted from ARM-PCR protocols. TCRdb itself ran the multiplex PCR reads through MiXCR, one entry per CDR3 protein. This sample carries over 130,000 distinct CDR3 sequences, around 65% of them seen once, and the ten largest clones take roughly 18%. Specimen: lung tumor tissue. The source of these receptors is a man in his sixties with small cell lung cancer.

As to this clonotype: This sequence may be a read error, since a much larger clone differs from it by one base. The chain carries TRBV20-1 and TRBJ2-5; D perhaps matches TRBD2 (6 bases). CDR1 and CDR2 from the germline V gene are DFQATT and SNEGSKA (reference sequence). The CDR3 extends over 14 amino acids. Here the CDR3 reads CSTSSSDNQETQYF. The CDR3 DNA is TGCAGTACTAGTTCTAGCGATAACCAAGAGACCCAGTACTTC.

As concerns this clonotype: Given the absence of the conserved phenylalanine or tryptophan at the CDR3 end, a read error is likely. The chain is built from TRBV11-2 and TRBJ2-3; possible D gene TRBD2, 5 bases. The CDR3 is 13 residues long. Deletions cut 5 bases from V and 4 bases from J, with 10 bases between. Germline loops: CDR1 SGHAT, CDR2 FQNNGV. CDR3 loop: CASSLEGSDTQYI. For the CDR3, the DNA is TGTGCCAGCAGCCTCGAGGGATCAGATACGCAGTATATT.

Worth noting for this clonotype: This CDR3 is missing its conserved last phenylalanine or tryptophan, likely due to a read error. The genes are TRBV4-1 and TRBJ1-4, with 8 bases matching TRBD1. The length of the CDR3 is 15 residues. Per the germline V gene, CDR1 is MGHRA and CDR2 is YSYEKL. The DNA of the CDR3 is TGTGCCAGCACGGGACAGGTTAGAAATAGGGAAAAACTGTTTTCT. As protein: CASTGQVRNREKLFS.

The chain combines TRBV5-1 with TRBJ2-7, with TRBD2 as a possible D gene (6 bases). Trimming removed 6 bases from V and 2 bases from J, with 18 bases in between. Germline V gene lookup returns CDR1 SGHRS and CDR2 YFSETQ. The CDR3 sequence is 15 residues long. The CDR3 DNA reads TGCGCCAGCAAATGGGCCCTAGCGCTAGCCTACGAGCAGTACTTC. Translated: CASKWALALAYEQYF.

This clonotype was seen only once. Likely a read error: the CDR3 ends without its conserved phenylalanine or tryptophan. This chain uses TRBV7-2 with TRBJ2-1; TRBD2 matches at 11 bases. Per the germline V gene, CDR1 is SGHTA and CDR2 is FQGNSA. The J segment lost 7 bases and the V segment lost 4 bases, leaving 0 bases of the junction unmatched. There are 13 residues in the CDR3. The CDR3 DNA reads as TGTGCCAGCAGCTGGACTAGCGGGAATGAGCAGTTCCTC. Its protein product is CASSWTSGNEQFL.